The 8 T cell receptor beta chains reported below all come from one sample, sequenced in a study of blood T cell repertoires in COVID-19. The assay was immunoSEQ multiplex PCR, and TCRdb's table has in-frame clones only and misses some. The table has some 80,000 clones, roughly 76% seen once; the top ten hold less than 20%. The sequenced sample was peripheral blood. The source is a woman aged 80 or older with active or convalescent COVID-19.

The chain is built from TRBV7-8 and TRBJ1-3; D perhaps matches TRBD1 (5 bases). The V end was cut by 5 bases, the J end by 3 bases, with 14 bases between. In germline, CDR1 is SGHVS, CDR2 FQNEAQ. This CDR3 region has 15 residues. CDR3 loop: CASSNPGLYGNTIYF. DNA of the CDR3: TGTGCCAGCAGCAATCCGGGACTCTATGGAAACACCATATATTTT.

This chain uses TRBV7-2 with TRBJ2-3; maybe TRBD2 (6 bases). The germline V gene has CDR1 SGHTA and CDR2 FQGNSA. The CDR3 extends over 16 amino acids. V was trimmed by 2 bases and J by 0 bases, leaving 12 bases between them. The CDR3 nucleotides are TGTGCCAGCAGCTTAATTGGAGGGAGTAGCACAGATACGCAGTATTTT. Its protein is CASSLIGGSSTDTQYF.

This clone was counted ten times or more. V gene TRBV9 combines with J gene TRBJ2-2; D is unresolved. The CDR3 loop spans 15 amino acids. Germline V CDR1 and CDR2: SGDLS, YYNGEE. V dropped 4 bases and J dropped 4 bases, with 14 bases sitting between them. In nucleotides, the CDR3 is TGTGCCAGCAGCCCACGGTCCTCGGGCACCGGGGAGCTGTTTTTT. Translation: CASSPRSSGTGELFF.

The chain joins TRBV7-8 to TRBJ2-1, with 9 bases identical to TRBD2. After removal of 2 bases from V and 10 bases from J, the junction contained 6 bases not matched to a gene. CDR3 size: 14 residues. Per germline, CDR1 SGHVS and CDR2 FQNEAQ. Here the CDR3 reads CASSLPGLAGEQFF. CDR3 DNA: TGTGCCAGCAGCTTACCGGGACTAGCAGGCGAGCAGTTCTTC.

V usage is TRBV5-1 and J usage is TRBJ1-4; D uncertain. The CDR3 length is 15 residues. With 0 bases removed from V and 0 bases from J, the gap between germline ends came to 6 bases. Germline V CDR1 and CDR2: SGHRS, YFSETQ. In DNA form, the CDR3 reads TGCGCCAGCAGCTTGGAGCCCGCAACTAATGAAAAACTGTTTTTT. The encoded protein is CASSLEPATNEKLFF.

This chain joins TRBV5-4 and TRBJ2-3, with 7 bases that match TRBD1. CDR3 size: 13 residues. Germline CDR1 is SGHNT and CDR2 is YYREEE (reference sequence). V lost 7 bases, J lost 3 bases, and 5 bases stayed unmatched. DNA for the CDR3: TGTGCCAGCCAGGAGACAGGGACAGATACGCAGTATTTT. Protein product: CASQETGTDTQYF.

V is TRBV4-1 and J is TRBJ2-2; 7 nucleotides align to TRBD1. Germline trimming cut 2 bases from V and 4 bases from J; bases unmatched to any gene: 4. The germline gives CDR1 MGHRA, CDR2 YSYEKL. The CDR3 is 15 amino acids. The CDR3 reads CASSQTQGITGELFF. The DNA of the CDR3 is TGCGCCAGCAGCCAAACACAGGGGATCACCGGGGAGCTGTTTTTT.

CDR3 sequence (DNA): TGTGCCAGTAGTATAGACCTAACAGGGGATGTCCCAGATACGCAGTATTTT. Protein sequence: CASSIDLTGDVPDTQYF. The chain combines TRBV19 with TRBJ2-3, with 7 bases lining up with TRBD1. Germline V gene sequence: CDR1 LNHDA, CDR2 SQIVND (reference sequence). This CDR3 is 17 amino acids long. Trimming at V came to 0 bases and at J to 4 bases, leaving 10 bases not matched to a gene.